This TCR beta chain was profiled in a study of T cells in localized non-small cell lung cancer. Whole-study findings and limits: The study linked higher blood T cell density to longer overall survival. Adjacent lung held a median roughly 54 of the top 100 tumor clones. Compared with tumor, uninvolved adjacent lung displayed greater T cell clonality, ranking highest overall. Heterogeneity cannot be ruled out, as sequencing used one tumor region only.

The CDR3 spans 16 residues. V was cut by 1 base and J by 7 bases, with 14 bases left in between. The V gene's germline CDR1 is LNHNV and CDR2 YYDKDF (reference sequence). Repertoires were generated with immunoSEQ multiplex PCR, while TCRdb's copy carries only in-frame clones and drops some. The sample has more than 40,000 clones, around 86% seen once. A note on this clone: Its antigen is as yet unknown.

The receptor was isolated from a man aged 35-69 years with stage II lung adenocarcinoma. The source was PBMCs, collected before any cancer treatment. The gene calls are TRBV15 and TRBJ1-6; the D is unclear. For the CDR3, the DNA is TGTGCCACCAGCAGAGTAGACTCAGATCGGAATTCACCCCTCCACTTT. Protein product: CATSRVDSDRNSPLHF. The full variable domain, completed using reference TRBV15 and TRBJ1-6, is DAMVIQNPRYQVTQFGKPVTLSCSQTLNHNVMYWYQQKSSQAPKLLFHYYDKDFNNEADTPDNFQSRRPNTSFCFLDIRSPGLGDTAMYLCATSRVDSDRNSPLHFGNGTRLTVT.